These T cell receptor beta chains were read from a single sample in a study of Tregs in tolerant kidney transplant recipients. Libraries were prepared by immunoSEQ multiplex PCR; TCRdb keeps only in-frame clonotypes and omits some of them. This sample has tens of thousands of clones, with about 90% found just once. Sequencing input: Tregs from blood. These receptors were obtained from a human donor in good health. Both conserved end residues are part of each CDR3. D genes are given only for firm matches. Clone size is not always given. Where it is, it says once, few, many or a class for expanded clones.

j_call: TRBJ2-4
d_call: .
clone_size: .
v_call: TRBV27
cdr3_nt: TGTGCCAGCAGGGCCTTGGGGGAGGCCAAAAACATTCAGTACTTC
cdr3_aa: CASRALGEAKNIQYF

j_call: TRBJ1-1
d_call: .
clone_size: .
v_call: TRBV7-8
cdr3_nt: TGTGCCAGCAGCCCCTATATCCTCGGACGGATTAGCGGAGTGGACACTGAAGCTTTCTTT
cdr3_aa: CASSPYILGRISGVDTEAFF

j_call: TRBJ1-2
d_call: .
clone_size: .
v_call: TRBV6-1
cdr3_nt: TGTGCCAGCAGTGAGGGCCCCCGAGAGCCTTATGGCTACACCTTC
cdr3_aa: CASSEGPREPYGYTF

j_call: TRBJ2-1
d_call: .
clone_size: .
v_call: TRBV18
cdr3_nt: TGTGCCAGCTCATCCGGGTTCGGGAGCGCTAATGAGCAGTTCTTC
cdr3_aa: CASSSGFGSANEQFF

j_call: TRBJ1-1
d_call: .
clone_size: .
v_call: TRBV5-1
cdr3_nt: TGCGCCAGCAGCCCAGGCTCTGAAGCTTTCTTT
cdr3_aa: CASSPGSEAFF

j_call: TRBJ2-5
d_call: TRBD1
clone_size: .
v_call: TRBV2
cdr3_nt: TGTGCCAGCGGAATTCAGGGGGACGAGACCCAGTACTTC
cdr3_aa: CASGIQGDETQYF

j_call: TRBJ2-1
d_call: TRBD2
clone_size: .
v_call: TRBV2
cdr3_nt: TGTGCCAGCAGGACGGGCGGGGGGGCTTACAATGAGCAGTTCTTC
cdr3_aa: CASRTGGGAYNEQFF

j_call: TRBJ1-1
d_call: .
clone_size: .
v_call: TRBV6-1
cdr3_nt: TGTGCCAGCAGTGAAAGGGTCAGGCCTGGGAACACTGAAGCTTTCTTT
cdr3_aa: CASSERVRPGNTEAFF

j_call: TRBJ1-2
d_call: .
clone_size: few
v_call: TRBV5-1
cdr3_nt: TGCGCCAGCAGCTTGGTAGCGGGAGGGGACTATGGCTACACCTTC
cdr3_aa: CASSLVAGGDYGYTF

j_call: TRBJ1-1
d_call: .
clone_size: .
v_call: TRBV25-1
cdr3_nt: TGTGCCAGCAGTCCCTTTTACAGGAACACTGAAGCTTTCTTT
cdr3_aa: CASSPFYRNTEAFF

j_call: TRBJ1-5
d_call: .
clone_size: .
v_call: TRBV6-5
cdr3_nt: TGTGCCAGCAGCACGGGACACTATAGCAATCAGCCCCAGCATTTT
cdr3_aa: CASSTGHYSNQPQHF

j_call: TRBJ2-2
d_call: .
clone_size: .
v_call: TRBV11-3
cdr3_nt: TGTGCCAGCAGCTCCCACGGGGACACCGGGGAGCTGTTTTTT
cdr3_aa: CASSSHGDTGELFF

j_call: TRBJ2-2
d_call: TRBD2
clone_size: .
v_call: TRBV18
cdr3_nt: TGTGCCAGCTCACGGCTGACTAGCGGGGTCGCGAACACCGGGGAGCTGTTTTTT
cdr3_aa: CASSRLTSGVANTGELFF

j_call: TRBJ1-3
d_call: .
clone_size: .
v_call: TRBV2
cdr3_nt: TGTGCCAGCAGTAACCTCGGAAACACCATATATTTT
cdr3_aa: CASSNLGNTIYF

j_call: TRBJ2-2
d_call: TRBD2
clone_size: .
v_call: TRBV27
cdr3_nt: TGTGCCAGCAGACCTCGGGGGGGATGGTCCGGGGAGCTGTTTTTT
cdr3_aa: CASRPRGGWSGELFF

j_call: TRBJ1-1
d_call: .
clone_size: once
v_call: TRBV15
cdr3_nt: TGTGCCACCAGCTCCCAGATGGCGAACACTGAAGCTTTCTTT
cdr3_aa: CATSSQMANTEAFF

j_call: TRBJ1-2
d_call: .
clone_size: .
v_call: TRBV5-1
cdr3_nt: TGCGCCAGCAGCTCGGACGGATACTATGGCTACACCTTC
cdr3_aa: CASSSDGYYGYTF

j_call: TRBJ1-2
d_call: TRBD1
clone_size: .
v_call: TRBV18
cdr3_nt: TGTGCCAGCTCACCTACTGGACAGGGGGCTTATGGCTACACCTTC
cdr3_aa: CASSPTGQGAYGYTF

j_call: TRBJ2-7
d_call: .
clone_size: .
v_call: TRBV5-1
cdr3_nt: TGCGCCAGCAGCTTTTGGGTGGGGGAGTCCTACGAGCAGTACTTC
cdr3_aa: CASSFWVGESYEQYF

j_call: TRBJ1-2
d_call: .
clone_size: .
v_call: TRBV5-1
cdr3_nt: TGCGCCAGCAGCTTGGCCACACTAGGCTATGGCTACACCTTC
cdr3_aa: CASSLATLGYGYTF

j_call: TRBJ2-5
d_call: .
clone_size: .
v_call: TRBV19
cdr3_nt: TGTGCCAGTAGTGTCCTTGGCGGCCAAGAGACCCAGTACTTC
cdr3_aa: CASSVLGGQETQYF

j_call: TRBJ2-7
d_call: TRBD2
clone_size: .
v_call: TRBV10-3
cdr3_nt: TGTGCCATCAGTCCGGGACTAGCCTACGAGCAGTACTTC
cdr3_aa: CAISPGLAYEQYF

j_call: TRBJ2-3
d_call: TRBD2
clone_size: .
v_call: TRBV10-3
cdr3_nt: TGTGCCTCCCGTGGCCTAGCGGGGGGAACAGATACGCAGTATTTT
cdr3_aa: CASRGLAGGTDTQYF

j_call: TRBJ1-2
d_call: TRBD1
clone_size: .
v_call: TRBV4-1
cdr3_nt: TGCGCCAGCAGCCGAGACGCGGACAGGGGCACCTATGGCTACACCTTC
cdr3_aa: CASSRDADRGTYGYTF

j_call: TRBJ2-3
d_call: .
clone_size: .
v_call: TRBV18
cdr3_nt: TGTGCCAGCTCACCAACTAGCACAGATACGCAGTATTTT
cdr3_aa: CASSPTSTDTQYF

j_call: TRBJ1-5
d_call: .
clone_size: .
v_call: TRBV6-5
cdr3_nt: TGTGCCAGCAGTTACTCGTCCAGCAATCAGCCCCAGCATTTT
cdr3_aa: CASSYSSSNQPQHF

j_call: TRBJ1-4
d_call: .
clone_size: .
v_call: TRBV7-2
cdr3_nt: TGTGCCAGCAGCTCCGGAATTAATGAAAAACTGTTTTTT
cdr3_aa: CASSSGINEKLFF

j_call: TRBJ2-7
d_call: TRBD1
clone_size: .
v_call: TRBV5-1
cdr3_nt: TGCGCCAGCAGCTCCGGGACAGGATCCTACGAGCAGTACTTC
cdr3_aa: CASSSGTGSYEQYF

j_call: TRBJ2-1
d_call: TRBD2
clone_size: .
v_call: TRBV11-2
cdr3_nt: TGTGCCAGCAGCTCCAAGGGACTAGCGGTTTACAATGAGCAGTTCTTC
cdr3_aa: CASSSKGLAVYNEQFF

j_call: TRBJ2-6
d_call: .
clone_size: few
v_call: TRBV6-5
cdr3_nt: TGTGCCAGCTCCGCAGTCTCTGGGGCCAACGTCCTGACTTTC
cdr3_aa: CASSAVSGANVLTF

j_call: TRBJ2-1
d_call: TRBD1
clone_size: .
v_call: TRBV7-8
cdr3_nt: TGTGCCAGCAGCTTAATAGGGACAGCCTATCTGTCGGATGAGCAGTTCTTC
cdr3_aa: CASSLIGTAYLSDEQFF

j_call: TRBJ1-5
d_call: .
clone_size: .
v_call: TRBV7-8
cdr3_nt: TGTGCCAGCAGCTTAAACCAGGGGCCTTCGGAGCCCCAGCATTTT
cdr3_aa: CASSLNQGPSEPQHF

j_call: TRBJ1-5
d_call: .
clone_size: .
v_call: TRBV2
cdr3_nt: TGTGCCAGCAGTGGGGGGTATCAACAGCCCCAGCATTTT
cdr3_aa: CASSGGYQQPQHF

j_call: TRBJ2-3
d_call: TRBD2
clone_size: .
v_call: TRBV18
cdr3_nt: TGTGCCAGCTCCGGACTAGCGGGAACAGATACGCAGTATTTT
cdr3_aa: CASSGLAGTDTQYF

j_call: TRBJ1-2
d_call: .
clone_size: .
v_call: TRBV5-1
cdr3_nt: TGCGCCAGCAGCCAAGAAGGGTATGGCTACACCTTC
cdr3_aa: CASSQEGYGYTF

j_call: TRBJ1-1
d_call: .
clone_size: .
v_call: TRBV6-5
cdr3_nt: TGTGCCAGCAGAAACCGTATAATGAACACTGAAGCTTTCTTT
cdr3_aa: CASRNRIMNTEAFF

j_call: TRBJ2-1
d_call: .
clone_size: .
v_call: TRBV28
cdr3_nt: TGTGCCAGTCGAACCTACAATGAGCAGTTCTTC
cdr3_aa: CASRTYNEQFF

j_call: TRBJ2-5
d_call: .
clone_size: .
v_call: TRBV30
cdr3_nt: TGTGCCTGGAGTGTACTCGAGGGGACCCAGTACTTC
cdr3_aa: CAWSVLEGTQYF

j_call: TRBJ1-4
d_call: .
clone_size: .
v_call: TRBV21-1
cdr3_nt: TGTGCCAGCAGCAAACGGGGAGACAAGCCTGTTAGGGGTGAAAAACTGTTTTTT
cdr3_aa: CASSKRGDKPVRGEKLFF

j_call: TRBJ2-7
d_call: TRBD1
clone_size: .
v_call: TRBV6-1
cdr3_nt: TGTGCCAGCAGTGAAGCGGGGACAGTGATCTACGAGCAGTACTTC
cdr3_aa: CASSEAGTVIYEQYF